Sequencing of this TCR beta chain was carried out in a study of T cell changes during pregnancy in multiple sclerosis. The assay was immunoSEQ multiplex PCR, and TCRdb's table has in-frame clones only and misses some. The sample comprises 15,000 to 20,000 clones, over 80% of which are singletons, and about 14% rests with the top ten. Per the germline V gene, CDR1 is SGHNT and CDR2 is YYREEE (reference sequence). CDR3 length: 15 residues. Trimming took 2 bases from V and 7 from J; bases not matched to a gene: 7. Sequenced here: CD8+ T cells from peripheral blood mononuclear cells, sampled in the third trimester of pregnancy. This TCR was sampled from a female donor in good health, enrolled as a control in a pregnancy study. The chain combines TRBV5-4 with TRBJ2-7; 12 nucleotides match TRBD1. CDR3 protein: CASSLPGQGAQEQYF. CDR3 coding DNA: TGTGCCAGCAGCTTACCGGGACAGGGGGCGCAAGAGCAGTACTTC. The full variable domain, completed using reference TRBV5-4 and TRBJ2-7, is ETGVTQSPTHLIKTRGQQVTLRCSSQSGHNTVSWYQQALGQGPQFIFQYYREEENGRGNFPPRFSGLQFPNYSSELNVNALELDDSALYLCASSLPGQGAQEQYFGPGTRLTVT.